This T cell receptor (beta chain) comes out of a study of prognosis after radiotherapy for stage I lung cancer. In germline, CDR1 is SEHNR, CDR2 FQNEAQ (reference sequence). This CDR3 has 15 residues. Losses at the gene ends were 6 bases for V and 2 bases for J; bases not matched to a gene: 4. This clonotype was seen at least ten times. By two-round multiplex PCR, the TCR beta CDR3 was amplified from genomic DNA. Each TRBV and TRBJ gene had its own primer in the first PCR round. TCRdb re-called the multiplex PCR reads with MiXCR, one entry per CDR3 protein. The data contain roughly 30,000 distinct CDR3 sequences, approximately 46% of them singletons.

The sequence derives from a donor older than 45 with non-small cell lung cancer. The chain couples TRBV7-9 to TRBJ2-2, with 9 bases lining up with TRBD2. The material sequenced was PBMCs, taken before or after stereotactic body radiation therapy (not recorded which). The DNA of the CDR3 is TGTGCCAGCAGTTTGACTAGCGGTAACACCGGGGAGCTGTTTTTT. Translated: CASSLTSGNTGELFF.